Shown below are 21 T cell receptor beta chains from a single sample sequenced in a study of blood T cell repertoires in COVID-19. The protocol was immunoSEQ multiplex PCR, while the TCRdb copy is restricted to in-frame clones and leaves out a portion. The sample holds under 250,000 clones, about 87% seen once. Input material: PBMCs or T cells enriched from blood (not recorded which). These receptor sequences come from a woman aged 25 to 39 who had been exposed to COVID-19.

The V gene is TRBV4-1, the J gene TRBJ2-2, with 10 bases lining up with TRBD1. Germline CDR1 is MGHRA and CDR2 is YSYEKL. The CDR3 is made up of 16 amino acids. Trimming took 2 bases from V and 3 from J; bases not matched to a gene: 3. Here the CDR3 DNA reads TGCGCCAGCAGCCAACCCGGGACAGGGGACACCGGGGAGCTGTTTTTT. It yields the protein CASSQPGTGDTGELFF.

This clone was observed once. This sequence joins TRBV5-6 and TRBJ1-2; TRBD1 aligns across 10 bases. The germline V gene has CDR1 SGHDT and CDR2 YYEEEE. Trimming removed 4 bases from V and 7 bases from J; junction bases left unmatched: 4. This CDR3 comprises 13 residues. The CDR3 loop reads CASSRDRGIGYTF. The CDR3 coding sequence is TGTGCCAGCAGCCGGGACAGGGGAATTGGCTACACCTTC.

The chain links TRBV6-5 to TRBJ2-2; 10 nucleotides agree with TRBD2. Trimming took 2 bases from V and 5 from J; bases not matched to a gene: 5. Germline V gives CDR1 MNHEY, CDR2 SVGAGI. The CDR3 sequence is 16 residues long. The CDR3 region has the DNA TGTGCCAGCAGTTACGCGGGACTAGCGAGTACCGGGGAGCTGTTTTTT. Translating gives CASSYAGLASTGELFF.

The chain combines TRBV4-1 with TRBJ2-7; a possible D gene is TRBD2 (5 bases). Germline CDR1 and CDR2: MGHRA and YSYEKL. This CDR3 has 17 amino acids. V was cut by 2 bases and J by 0 bases, with 17 bases left in between. The CDR3 DNA reads as TGCGCCAGCAGCCAATACCCTAGGACTCCTAGCTCCTACGAGCAGTACTTC. This translates into CASSQYPRTPSSYEQYF.

The genes are TRBV19 and TRBJ2-1; D possibly corresponds to TRBD2 (6 bases). Germline loops: CDR1 LNHDA, CDR2 SQIVND (reference sequence). V lost 1 base to trimming and J lost 3 bases, with 10 bases between them. CDR3 length: 15 amino acids. CDR3 loop: CASSIGGTLYNEQFF. The CDR3 DNA is TGTGCCAGTAGTATAGGAGGGACTCTCTACAATGAGCAGTTCTTC.

The chain combines TRBV5-4 with TRBJ2-1; 8 bases line up with TRBD2. The CDR3 is made up of 18 amino acids. Germline trimming cut 0 bases from V and 7 bases from J; bases unmatched to any gene: 15. CDR1 is SGHNT, CDR2 YYREEE, per germline (reference sequence). CDR3 sequence reads: CASSLGIIAGTGSNEQFF. In nucleotides, the CDR3 is TGTGCCAGCAGCTTGGGCATAATAGCGGGAACTGGAAGTAATGAGCAGTTCTTC.

This clone was seen only a few times. The chain joins TRBV2 to TRBJ1-5, with D tentatively TRBD1 (6 bases). Germline V gene sequence: CDR1 SNHLY, CDR2 FYNNEI. The CDR3 extends over 14 amino acids. Trimming left V 1 base short and J 15 bases short, with 19 bases between. In DNA form, the CDR3 reads TGTGCCAGCAGTGAAGGTCCAATTTGGGAAGGGGGGCATTTT. Encoded protein: CASSEGPIWEGGHF. Drawing the rest from reference TRBV2 and TRBJ1-5, the complete variable domain is EPEVTQTPSHQVTQMGQEVILRCVPISNHLYFYWYRQILGQKVEFLVSFYNNEISEKSEIFDDQFSVERPDGSNFTLKIRSTKLEDSAMYFCASSEGPIWEGGHFGDGTRLSIL.

This chain connects TRBV10-3 to TRBJ2-2; tentative D call: TRBD2 (5 bases). Trimming shortened V by 10 bases and J by 3 bases, and 15 bases separated the two germline ends. The CDR3 runs 14 residues. CDR1 is ENHRY and CDR2 is SYGVKD in the germline V gene. The CDR3 protein is CATRWTGDTGELFF. The CDR3 DNA sequence: TGTGCCACCCGTTGGACCGGGGACACCGGGGAGCTGTTTTTT.

The chain is built from TRBV9 and TRBJ2-1; 10 bases map to TRBD2. This CDR3 region has 16 residues. The germline CDR1 and CDR2 sequences are SGDLS and YYNGEE. Trimming removed 4 bases from V and 7 bases from J; junction bases left unmatched: 11. The CDR3 sequence: CASSPQAGGPRNEQFF. For the CDR3, the DNA is TGTGCCAGCAGCCCCCAAGCGGGAGGGCCGCGGAATGAGCAGTTCTTC.

This chain uses TRBV30 with TRBJ1-1; 10 bases fit TRBD1. V was clipped by 0 bases and J by 0 bases; unmatched bases: 4. The CDR3 loop spans 16 amino acids. Germline CDR1 reads GTSNPN; CDR2 reads SVGIG (reference sequence). The CDR3 sequence: CAWSVRDRGLNTEAFF. In nucleotides, the CDR3 is TGTGCCTGGAGTGTACGGGACAGGGGTTTGAACACTGAAGCTTTCTTT.

The rearrangement joins TRBV29-1 to TRBJ2-2; 14 bases are shared with TRBD2. Trimming cost V 7 bases and J 9 bases; bases outside gene matches: 10. The CDR3 is 15 residues long. CDR1 is SQVTM, CDR2 ANQGSEA, per germline. The CDR3 loop reads CSAEGGLAGVRELFF. Here the CDR3 DNA reads TGCAGCGCCGAAGGGGGACTAGCGGGAGTCAGGGAGCTGTTTTTT.

J is TRBJ1-1 and V is TRBV19; TRBD1 matches at 7 bases. The CDR3 is made up of 14 amino acids. Unmatched junction bases numbered 9, after V lost 5 bases and J lost 6 bases. CDR1 is LNHDA, CDR2 SQIVND, per germline (reference sequence). The CDR3 nucleotides are TGTGCCAGTAGTGTCGACAGGGTAGTACCTGAAGCTTTCTTT. Its protein is CASSVDRVVPEAFF. The whole variable domain, remainder taken from reference TRBV19 and TRBJ1-1, is DGGITQSPKYLFRKEGQNVTLSCEQNLNHDAMYWYRQDPGQGLRLIYYSQIVNDFQKGDIAEGYSVSREKKESFPLTVTSAQKNPTAFYLCASSVDRVVPEAFFGQGTRLTVV.

The chain combines TRBV3-1 (or the pseudogene TRBV3-2) with TRBJ2-7, with TRBD2 matching over 7 bases. CDR1 and CDR2 (germline): LGHDT, YNNKEL (reference sequence). This CDR3 contains 15 residues. With 3 bases clipped from V and 4 bases from J, the junction kept 9 bases outside the gene matches. The CDR3 loop reads CASSHSPAGIYEQYF. The CDR3 region has the DNA TGTGCCAGCAGCCATAGCCCAGCGGGAATTTACGAGCAGTACTTC.

This clone was seen a handful of times. The chain uses TRBV24-1 and TRBJ2-1, with a possible D match to TRBD1 (7 bases). The CDR3 loop spans 18 amino acids. Between the trimmed V and J ends, which lost 3 bases and 7 bases, there was a span of 24 bases. Germline V CDR1 and CDR2: KGHDR, SFDVKD. The CDR3 DNA reads TGTGCCACCAGTGATCCGTCCTACAGGGGCTTGGAGGGGAATGAGCAGTTCTTC. This encodes CATSDPSYRGLEGNEQFF.

CDR3 in amino acids: CASSSKERENTIYF. The CDR3 DNA reads as TGTGCCAGCAGTTCCAAGGAGCGCGAAAACACCATATATTTT. The rearrangement links TRBV6-6 to TRBJ1-3; D gene unclear. This CDR3 region has 14 residues. V lost 4 bases and J 6 bases, leaving 13 bases between the germline ends. In germline, CDR1 is MNHNY, CDR2 SVGAGI (reference sequence).

The rearrangement links TRBV27 to TRBJ2-7; TRBD2 matches 14 bases. Germline CDR1 MNHEY, CDR2 SMNVEV (reference sequence). V lost 5 bases to trimming and J lost 3 bases; unmatched junction nucleotides: 6. The CDR3 contains 16 residues. The CDR3 protein is CASSPGTSGSRYEQYF. The CDR3 nucleotides are TGTGCCAGCAGTCCCGGGACTAGCGGGAGTCGCTACGAGCAGTACTTC.

The chain uses TRBV5-1 and TRBJ2-2, with 13 bases identical to TRBD2. Trimming cost V 0 bases and J 2 bases; bases outside gene matches: 7. CDR3 length: 19 residues. Germline CDR1 SGHRS, CDR2 YFSETQ. The CDR3 DNA reads as TGCGCCAGCAGCTTGGGGGTGACTAGCGGGAGGACTAACACCGGGGAGCTGTTTTTT. Its translation: CASSLGVTSGRTNTGELFF.

Here the CDR3 reads CASSPSTSGPVSYEQYF. The DNA for the CDR3 is TGTGCCAGCTCCCCATCGACTAGCGGGCCCGTCTCCTACGAGCAGTACTTC. The chain joins TRBV18 to TRBJ2-7; 10 bases match TRBD2. Germline CDR1 KGHSH, CDR2 LQKENI. Trimming cost V 6 bases and J 0 bases; bases outside gene matches: 11. The CDR3 is made up of 17 amino acids.

This clone was observed a single time. J is TRBJ2-1 and V is TRBV10-1; 9 bases are a match to TRBD2. This CDR3 comprises 16 residues. With 6 bases clipped from V and 3 bases from J, the junction kept 9 bases outside the gene matches. Germline lookup yields CDR1 WNHNN and CDR2 SYGVQD (reference sequence). The CDR3, as DNA: TGCGCCAGCAGCATCGGACTAGCGCGGAACTACAATGAGCAGTTCTTC. It is translated as CASSIGLARNYNEQFF.

Turning to this clone: The junction departs from the called germline gene at one end, perhaps through a read error. This chain uses TRBV5-5 with TRBJ1-5; D gene unclear. Germline lookup yields CDR1 SGHKS and CDR2 YYEKEE (reference sequence). The CDR3 loop spans 13 amino acids. The CDR3 region has the DNA TGTGCCAGCAGCTTGGGTAGCTATCAGCCCCAGCATTTT. This codes for CASSLGSYQPQHF.

This chain connects TRBV3-1 (or the pseudogene TRBV3-2) to TRBJ2-5; 11 nucleotides align to TRBD2. The CDR3 loop spans 17 amino acids. V shed 5 bases and J 1 base; nucleotides not matched to a gene: 9. Looked up from germline, CDR1 is LGHDT and CDR2 is YNNKEL (reference sequence). CDR3 in amino acids: CASSTRLAGTVQETQYF. DNA of the CDR3: TGTGCCAGCAGCACACGACTAGCGGGAACCGTCCAAGAGACCCAGTACTTC.